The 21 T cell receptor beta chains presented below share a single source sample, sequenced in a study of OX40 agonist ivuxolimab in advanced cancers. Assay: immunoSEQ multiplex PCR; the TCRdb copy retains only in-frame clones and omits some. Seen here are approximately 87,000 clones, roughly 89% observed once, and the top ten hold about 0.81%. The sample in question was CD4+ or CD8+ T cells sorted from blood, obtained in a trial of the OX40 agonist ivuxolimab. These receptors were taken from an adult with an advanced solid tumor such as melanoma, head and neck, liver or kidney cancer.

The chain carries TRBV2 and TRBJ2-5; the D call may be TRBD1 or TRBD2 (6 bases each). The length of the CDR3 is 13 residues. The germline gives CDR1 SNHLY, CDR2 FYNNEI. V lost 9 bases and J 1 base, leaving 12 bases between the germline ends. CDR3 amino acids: CASSRDTQETQYF. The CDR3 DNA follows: TGTGCCAGTTCGCGGGACACCCAAGAGACCCAGTACTTC.

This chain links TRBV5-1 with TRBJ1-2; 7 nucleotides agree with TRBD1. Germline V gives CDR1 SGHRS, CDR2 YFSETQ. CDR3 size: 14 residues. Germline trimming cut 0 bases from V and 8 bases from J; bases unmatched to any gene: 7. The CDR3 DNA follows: TGCGCCAGCAGCTTGGACCGACAGGGACGGGGCTACACCTTC. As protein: CASSLDRQGRGYTF.

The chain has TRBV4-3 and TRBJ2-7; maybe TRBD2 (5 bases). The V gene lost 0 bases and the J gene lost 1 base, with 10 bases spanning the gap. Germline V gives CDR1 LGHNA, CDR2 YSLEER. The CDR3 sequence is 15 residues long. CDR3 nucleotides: TGCGCCAGCAGCCAAGATGTTGGGAGATCCTACGAGCAGTACTTC. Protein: CASSQDVGRSYEQYF.

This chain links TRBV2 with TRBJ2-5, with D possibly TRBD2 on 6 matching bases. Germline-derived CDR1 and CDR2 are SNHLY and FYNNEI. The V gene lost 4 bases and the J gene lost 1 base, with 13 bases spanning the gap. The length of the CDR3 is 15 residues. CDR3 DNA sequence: TGTGCCAGCAGTGGGGAACTAGCTTTCCAAGAGACCCAGTACTTC. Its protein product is CASSGELAFQETQYF. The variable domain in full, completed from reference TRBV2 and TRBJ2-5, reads EPEVTQTPSHQVTQMGQEVILRCVPISNHLYFYWYRQILGQKVEFLVSFYNNEISEKSEIFDDQFSVERPDGSNFTLKIRSTKLEDSAMYFCASSGELAFQETQYFGPGTRLLVL.

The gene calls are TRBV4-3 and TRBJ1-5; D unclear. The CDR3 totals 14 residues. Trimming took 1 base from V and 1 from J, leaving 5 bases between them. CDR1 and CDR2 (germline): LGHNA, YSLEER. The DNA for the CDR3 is TGCGCCAGCAGCCAAGGACTGAGCAATCAGCCCCAGCATTTT. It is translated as CASSQGLSNQPQHF.

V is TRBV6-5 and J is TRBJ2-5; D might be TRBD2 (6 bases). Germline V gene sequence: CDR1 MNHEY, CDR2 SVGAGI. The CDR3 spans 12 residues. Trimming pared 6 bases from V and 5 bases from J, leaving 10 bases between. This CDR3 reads CASSRGTETQYF. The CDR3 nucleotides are TGTGCCAGCAGCCGCGGGACGGAGACCCAGTACTTC.

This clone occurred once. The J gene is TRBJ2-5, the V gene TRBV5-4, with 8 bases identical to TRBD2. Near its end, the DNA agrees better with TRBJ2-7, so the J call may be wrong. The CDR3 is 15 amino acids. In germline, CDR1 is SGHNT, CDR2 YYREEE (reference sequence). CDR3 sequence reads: CASSLIAGGSYEQYF. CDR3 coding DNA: TGTGCCAGCAGCTTGATCGCGGGAGGATCTTACGAGCAGTACTTC.

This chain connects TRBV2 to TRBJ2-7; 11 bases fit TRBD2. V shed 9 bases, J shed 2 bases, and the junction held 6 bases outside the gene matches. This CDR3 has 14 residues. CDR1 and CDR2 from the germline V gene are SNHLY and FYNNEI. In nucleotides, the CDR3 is TGTGCCAGTAGACCTAGCGGGGGGACCTACGAGCAGTACTTC. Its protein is CASRPSGGTYEQYF. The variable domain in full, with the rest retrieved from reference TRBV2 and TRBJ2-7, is EPEVTQTPSHQVTQMGQEVILRCVPISNHLYFYWYRQILGQKVEFLVSFYNNEISEKSEIFDDQFSVERPDGSNFTLKIRSTKLEDSAMYFCASRPSGGTYEQYFGPGTRLTVT.

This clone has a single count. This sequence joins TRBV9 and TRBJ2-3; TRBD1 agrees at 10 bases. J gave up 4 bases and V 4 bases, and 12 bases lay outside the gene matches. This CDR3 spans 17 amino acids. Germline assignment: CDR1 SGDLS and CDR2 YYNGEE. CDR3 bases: TGTGCCAGCAGCCTTCTGGGGGGGACAGGGGAGGCAGATACGCAGTATTTT. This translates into CASSLLGGTGEADTQYF.

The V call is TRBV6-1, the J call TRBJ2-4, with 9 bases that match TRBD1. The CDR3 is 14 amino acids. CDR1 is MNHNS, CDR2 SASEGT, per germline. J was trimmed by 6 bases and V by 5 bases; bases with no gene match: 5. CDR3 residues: CASSRGQGGNIQYF. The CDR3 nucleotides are TGTGCCAGCAGTAGGGGACAGGGTGGAAACATTCAGTACTTC.

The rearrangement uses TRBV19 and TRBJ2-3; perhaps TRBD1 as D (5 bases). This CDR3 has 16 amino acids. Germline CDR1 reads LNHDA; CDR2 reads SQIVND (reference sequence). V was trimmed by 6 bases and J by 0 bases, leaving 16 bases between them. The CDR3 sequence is CASSRVLPTSTDTQYF. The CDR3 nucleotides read TGTGCCAGTAGCAGGGTACTACCGACGAGCACAGATACGCAGTATTTT.

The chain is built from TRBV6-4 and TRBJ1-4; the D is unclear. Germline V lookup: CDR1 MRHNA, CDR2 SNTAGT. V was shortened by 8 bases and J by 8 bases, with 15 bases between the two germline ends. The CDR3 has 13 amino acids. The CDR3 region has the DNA TGTGCCAGCGGTAGAGAGGTCGGAGAAAAACTGTTTTTT. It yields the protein CASGREVGEKLFF.

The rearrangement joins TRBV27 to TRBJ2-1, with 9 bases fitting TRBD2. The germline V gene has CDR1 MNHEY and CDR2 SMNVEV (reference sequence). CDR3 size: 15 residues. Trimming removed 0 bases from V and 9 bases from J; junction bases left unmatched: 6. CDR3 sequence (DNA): TGTGCCAGCAGTTTATCGTGGATAGCGGGAGCTGAGCAGTTCTTC. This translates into CASSLSWIAGAEQFF.

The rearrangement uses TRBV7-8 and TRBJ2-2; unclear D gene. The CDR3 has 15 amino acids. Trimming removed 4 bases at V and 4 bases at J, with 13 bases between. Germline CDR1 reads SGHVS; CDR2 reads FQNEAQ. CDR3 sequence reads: CASSSPDGTTGELFF. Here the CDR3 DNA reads TGTGCCAGCAGCTCTCCGGACGGAACCACCGGGGAGCTGTTTTTT.

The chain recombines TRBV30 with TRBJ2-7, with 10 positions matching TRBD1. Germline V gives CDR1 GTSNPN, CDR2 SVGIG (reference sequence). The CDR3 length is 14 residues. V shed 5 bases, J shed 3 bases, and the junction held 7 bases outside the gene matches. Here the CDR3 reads CAWDRDRGNYEQYF. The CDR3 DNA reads TGTGCCTGGGACCGGGACAGGGGAAACTACGAGCAGTACTTC.

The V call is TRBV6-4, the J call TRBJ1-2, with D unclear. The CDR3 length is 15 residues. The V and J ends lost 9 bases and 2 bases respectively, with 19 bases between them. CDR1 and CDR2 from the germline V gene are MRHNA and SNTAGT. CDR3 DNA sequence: TGTGCCAGTCGGGCGGCTCATCTGGGGAACTATGGCTACACCTTC. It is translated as CASRAAHLGNYGYTF.

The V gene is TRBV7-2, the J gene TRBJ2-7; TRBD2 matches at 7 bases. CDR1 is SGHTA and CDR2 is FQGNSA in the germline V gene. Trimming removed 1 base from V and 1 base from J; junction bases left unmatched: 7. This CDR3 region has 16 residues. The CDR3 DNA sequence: TGTGCCAGCAGCTTAGATGGGGGGGACGGTTCCTACGAGCAGTACTTC. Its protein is CASSLDGGDGSYEQYF.

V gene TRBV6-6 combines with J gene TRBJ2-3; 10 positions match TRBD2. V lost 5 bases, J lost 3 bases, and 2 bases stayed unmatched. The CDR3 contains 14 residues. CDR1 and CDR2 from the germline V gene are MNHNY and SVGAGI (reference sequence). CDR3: CASSDSGRTDTQYF. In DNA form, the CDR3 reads TGTGCCAGCAGTGATAGCGGGAGGACAGATACGCAGTATTTT.

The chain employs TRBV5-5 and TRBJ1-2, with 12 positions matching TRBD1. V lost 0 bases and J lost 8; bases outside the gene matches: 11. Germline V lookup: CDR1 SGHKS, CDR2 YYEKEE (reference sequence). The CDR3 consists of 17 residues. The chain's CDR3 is CASSLGDPGQGAYGYTF. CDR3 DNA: TGTGCCAGCAGCTTGGGGGATCCGGGACAGGGGGCCTACGGCTACACCTTC.

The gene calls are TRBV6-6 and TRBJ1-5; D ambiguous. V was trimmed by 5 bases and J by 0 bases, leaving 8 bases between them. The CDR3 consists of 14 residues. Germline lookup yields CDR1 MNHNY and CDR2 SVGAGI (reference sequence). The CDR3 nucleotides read TGTGCCAGCAGTATATTAAATAGCAATCAGCCCCAGCATTTT. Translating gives CASSILNSNQPQHF.

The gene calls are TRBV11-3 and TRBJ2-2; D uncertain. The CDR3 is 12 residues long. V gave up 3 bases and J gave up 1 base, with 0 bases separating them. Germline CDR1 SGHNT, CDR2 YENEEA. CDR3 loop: CASSLNTGELFF. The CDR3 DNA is TGTGCCAGCAGCTTGAACACCGGGGAGCTGTTTTTT.